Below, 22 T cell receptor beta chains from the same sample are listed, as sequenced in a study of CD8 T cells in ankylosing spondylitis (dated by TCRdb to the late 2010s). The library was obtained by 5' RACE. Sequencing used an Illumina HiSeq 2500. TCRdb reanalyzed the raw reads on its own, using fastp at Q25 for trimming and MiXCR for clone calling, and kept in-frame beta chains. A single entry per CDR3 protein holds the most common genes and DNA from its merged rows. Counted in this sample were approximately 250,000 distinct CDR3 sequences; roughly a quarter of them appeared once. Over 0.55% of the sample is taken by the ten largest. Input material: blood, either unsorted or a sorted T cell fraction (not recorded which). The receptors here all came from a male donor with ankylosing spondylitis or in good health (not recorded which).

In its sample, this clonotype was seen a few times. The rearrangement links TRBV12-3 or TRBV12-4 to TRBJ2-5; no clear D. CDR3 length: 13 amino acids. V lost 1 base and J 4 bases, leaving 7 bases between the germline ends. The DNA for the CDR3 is TGTGCCAGCAGTTTAGGGTGGGGAGAGACCCAGTACTTC. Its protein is CASSLGWGETQYF.

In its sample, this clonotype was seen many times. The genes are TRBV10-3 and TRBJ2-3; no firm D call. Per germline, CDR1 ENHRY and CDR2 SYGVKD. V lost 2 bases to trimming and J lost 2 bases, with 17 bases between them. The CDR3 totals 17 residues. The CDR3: CAISEPQGILATDTQYF. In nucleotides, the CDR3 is TGTGCCATCAGTGAGCCCCAAGGGATTTTGGCCACAGATACGCAGTATTTT.

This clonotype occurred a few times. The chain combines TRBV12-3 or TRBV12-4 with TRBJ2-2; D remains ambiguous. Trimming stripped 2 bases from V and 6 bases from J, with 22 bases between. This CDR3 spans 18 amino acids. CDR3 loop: CASSLFRPRRAGAGELFF. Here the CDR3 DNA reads TGTGCCAGCAGTTTATTTCGTCCCCGACGGGCCGGTGCCGGGGAGCTGTTTTTT.

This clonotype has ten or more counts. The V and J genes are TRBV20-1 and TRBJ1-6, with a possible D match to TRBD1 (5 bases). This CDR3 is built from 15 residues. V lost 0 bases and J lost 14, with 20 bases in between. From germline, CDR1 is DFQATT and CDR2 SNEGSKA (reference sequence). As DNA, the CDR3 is TGCAGTGCTAGAGAGGGGGACTGGGCAGGGCGGACCCTCCACTTT. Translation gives CSAREGDWAGRTLHF.

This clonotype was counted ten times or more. CDR3 protein: CSVGPPGGGRETQYF. The DNA of the CDR3 is TGCAGCGTTGGACCCCCAGGGGGCGGACGGGAGACCCAGTACTTC. The rearrangement uses TRBV29-1 and TRBJ2-5; TRBD1 agrees at 8 bases. Per germline, CDR1 SQVTM and CDR2 ANQGSEA. The CDR3 contains 15 residues. Trimming took 4 bases from V and 5 from J; bases not matched to a gene: 12.

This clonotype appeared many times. This CDR3 is CASSLGTGIYEQYF. Written as DNA, the CDR3 is TGCGCCAGCAGCCTCGGGACAGGGATCTACGAGCAGTACTTC. This rearrangement joins TRBV4-1 to TRBJ2-7; the match to TRBD1 covers 9 bases. V was pared by 4 bases and J by 3 bases, with 4 bases of the junction left unmatched. Germline V gene lookup returns CDR1 MGHRA and CDR2 YSYEKL. This CDR3 is 14 amino acids long.

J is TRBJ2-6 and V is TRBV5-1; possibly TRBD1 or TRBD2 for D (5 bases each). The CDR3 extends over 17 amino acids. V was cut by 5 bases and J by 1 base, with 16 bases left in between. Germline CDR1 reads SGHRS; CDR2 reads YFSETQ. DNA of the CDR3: TGCGCCAGCAGTCTTGAAGGGACCAATTCTGGGGCCAACGTCCTGACTTTC. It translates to CASSLEGTNSGANVLTF.

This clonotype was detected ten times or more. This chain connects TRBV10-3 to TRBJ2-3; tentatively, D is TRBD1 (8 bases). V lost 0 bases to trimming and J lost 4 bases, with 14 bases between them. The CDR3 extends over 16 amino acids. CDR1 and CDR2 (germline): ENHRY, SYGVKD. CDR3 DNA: TGTGCCATCAGTGAGTCCAGACAGGGGAGGGCAGATACGCAGTATTTT. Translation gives CAISESRQGRADTQYF.

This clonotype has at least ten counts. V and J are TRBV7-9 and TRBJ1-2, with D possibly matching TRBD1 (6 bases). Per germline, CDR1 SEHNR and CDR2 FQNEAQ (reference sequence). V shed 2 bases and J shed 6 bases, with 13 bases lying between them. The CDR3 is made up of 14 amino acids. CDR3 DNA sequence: TGTGCCAGCAGCTTAACTGCAGGGGCCCATGGCTACACCTTC. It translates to CASSLTAGAHGYTF.

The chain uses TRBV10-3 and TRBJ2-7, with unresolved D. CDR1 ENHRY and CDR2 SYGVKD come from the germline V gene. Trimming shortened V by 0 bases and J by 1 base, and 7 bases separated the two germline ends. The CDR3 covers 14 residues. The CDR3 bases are TGTGCCATCAGTGAGTCTATGGTTTCCTACGAGCAGTACTTC. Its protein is CAISESMVSYEQYF.

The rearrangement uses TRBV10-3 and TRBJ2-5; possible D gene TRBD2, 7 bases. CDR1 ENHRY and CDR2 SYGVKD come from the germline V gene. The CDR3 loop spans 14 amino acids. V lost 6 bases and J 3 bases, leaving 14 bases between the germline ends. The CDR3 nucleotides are TGTGCCATCAGGGGAACGGGGGGCAAAGAGACCCAGTACTTC. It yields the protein CAIRGTGGKETQYF.

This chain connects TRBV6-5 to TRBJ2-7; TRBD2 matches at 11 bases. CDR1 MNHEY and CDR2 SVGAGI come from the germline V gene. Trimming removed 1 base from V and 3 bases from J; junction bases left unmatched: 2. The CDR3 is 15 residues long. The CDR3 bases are TGTGCCAGCAGTTACTATACTAGCGGGAGCTACGAGCAGTACTTC. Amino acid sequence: CASSYYTSGSYEQYF.

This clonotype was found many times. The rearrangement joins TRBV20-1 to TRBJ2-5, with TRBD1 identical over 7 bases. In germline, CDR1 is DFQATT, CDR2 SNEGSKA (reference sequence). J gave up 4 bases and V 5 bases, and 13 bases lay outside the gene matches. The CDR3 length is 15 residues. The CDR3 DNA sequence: TGCAGTGCTTCCGTCCCCGACAGGGTGTTAGAGACCCAGTACTTC. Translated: CSASVPDRVLETQYF.

The CDR3 nucleotides read TGCAGTGCACACAGGGACCAAGAGACCCAGTACTTC. Protein: CSAHRDQETQYF. This rearrangement joins TRBV20-1 to TRBJ2-5; tentatively, D is TRBD1 (6 bases). The germline CDR1 and CDR2 sequences are DFQATT and SNEGSKA (reference sequence). This CDR3 comprises 12 residues. With 6 bases removed from V and 0 bases from J, the gap between germline ends came to 8 bases.

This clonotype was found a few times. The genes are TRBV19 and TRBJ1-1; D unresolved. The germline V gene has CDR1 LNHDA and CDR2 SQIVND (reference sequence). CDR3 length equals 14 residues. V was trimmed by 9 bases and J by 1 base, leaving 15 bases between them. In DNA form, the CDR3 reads TGTGCCAGCCATGAGACGGGAAAGAACACTGAAGCTTTCTTT. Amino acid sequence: CASHETGKNTEAFF.

The CDR3 coding sequence is TGTGCCAGCAGCCGGGCGGCTAATGAAAAACTGTTTTTT. Protein product: CASSRAANEKLFF. The rearrangement joins TRBV2 to TRBJ1-4; D not resolved. This CDR3 comprises 13 residues. With 6 bases removed from V and 3 bases from J, the gap between germline ends came to 8 bases. Germline V gene sequence: CDR1 SNHLY, CDR2 FYNNEI.

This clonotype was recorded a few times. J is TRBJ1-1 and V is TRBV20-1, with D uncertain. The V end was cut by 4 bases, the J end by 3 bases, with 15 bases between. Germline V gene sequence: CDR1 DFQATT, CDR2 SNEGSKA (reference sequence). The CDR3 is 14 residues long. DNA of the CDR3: TGCAGTGCTACGGGATCCGGGGTGGACACTGAAGCTTTCTTT. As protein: CSATGSGVDTEAFF.

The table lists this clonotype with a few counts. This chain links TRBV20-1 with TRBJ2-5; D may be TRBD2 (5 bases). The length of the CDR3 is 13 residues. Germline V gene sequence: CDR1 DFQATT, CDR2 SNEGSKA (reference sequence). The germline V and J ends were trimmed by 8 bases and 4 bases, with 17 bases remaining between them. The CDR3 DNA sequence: TGCAGTCCCGGCCGCCTAGGAGGAGAGACCCAGTACTTC. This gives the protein CSPGRLGGETQYF.

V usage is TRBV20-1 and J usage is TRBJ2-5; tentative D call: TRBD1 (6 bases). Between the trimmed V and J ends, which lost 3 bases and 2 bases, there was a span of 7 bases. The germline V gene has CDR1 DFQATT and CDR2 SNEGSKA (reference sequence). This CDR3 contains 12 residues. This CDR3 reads CSASTGQETQYF. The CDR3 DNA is TGCAGTGCTAGTACAGGGCAAGAGACCCAGTACTTC.

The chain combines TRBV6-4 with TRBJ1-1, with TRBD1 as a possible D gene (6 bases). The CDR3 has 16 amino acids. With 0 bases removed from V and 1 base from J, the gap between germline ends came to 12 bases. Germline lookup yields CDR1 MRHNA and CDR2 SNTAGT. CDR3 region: CASSDSTGAWNTEAFF. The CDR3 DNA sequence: TGTGCCAGCAGTGACTCGACGGGGGCCTGGAACACTGAAGCTTTCTTT.

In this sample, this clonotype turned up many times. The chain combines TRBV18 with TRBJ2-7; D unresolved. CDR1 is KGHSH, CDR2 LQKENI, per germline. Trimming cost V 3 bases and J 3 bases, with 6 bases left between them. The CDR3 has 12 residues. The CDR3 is CASSPTLYEQYF. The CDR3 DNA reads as TGTGCCAGCTCACCGACGCTCTACGAGCAGTACTTC.

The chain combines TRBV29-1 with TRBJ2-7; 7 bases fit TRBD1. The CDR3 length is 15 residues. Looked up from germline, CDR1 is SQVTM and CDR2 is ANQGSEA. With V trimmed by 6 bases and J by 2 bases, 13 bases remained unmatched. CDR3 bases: TGCAGCGTCGGCGGTAGATGGGACAGTCCCTACGAGCAGTACTTC. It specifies CSVGGRWDSPYEQYF.